This TCR beta chain comes out of a study of blood T cell repertoires in COVID-19. Study overall: Whether acute or convalescent, the COVID-19 samples came from the United States, Italy and Spain.

The table came from immunoSEQ multiplex PCR; TCRdb's copy has only in-frame clones and leaves some out. The sample consists of 32,000 or so clones, about nine tenths of them appearing once. CDR1 and CDR2 from the germline V gene are KGHDR and SFDVKD. Trimming left V 4 bases short and J 4 bases short, with 13 bases between. CDR3 length: 14 residues. The clonotype comes from a man aged 45-65 years with active or convalescent COVID-19. The chain has TRBV24-1 and TRBJ2-7; the D gene is possibly TRBD2 (7 bases). The sample taken for sequencing was peripheral blood. The CDR3 DNA follows: TGTGCCACCAGTGACCCCCGGGGGGCTTACGAGCAGTACTTC. This translates into CATSDPRGAYEQYF.